This is a list of T cell receptor beta chains from one sample in a study of cytomegalovirus exposure and HLA in healthy donors. Produced via immunoSEQ multiplex PCR; TCRdb's table is partial and in-frame only. The sample includes about 170,000 clones, roughly 72% seen only once; the top ten take approximately 7.1%. The sequenced sample consisted of PBMCs. These receptors all come from a man in his forties in good health and CMV-seropositive. Both conserved end residues are part of each CDR3. The order of the fields is J gene, V gene, clone size, D gene, CDR3 protein, CDR3 DNA. A D gene is named only where the DNA matches it firmly. Only some rows state a clone size, as once, few, many or a class for expanded clones.

TRBJ2-5,TRBV18,.,TRBD2,CASSPLSLGGETQYF,TGTGCCAGCTCACCATTGAGCCTGGGAGGGGAGACCCAGTACTTC
TRBJ2-7,TRBV27,once,TRBD1,CASSLGAPGQGGLEQYF,TGTGCCAGCAGTCTCGGAGCACCGGGACAGGGGGGCCTCGAGCAGTACTTC
TRBJ1-3,TRBV5-1,.,TRBD1,CASSFRGPGNTIYF,TGCGCCAGCAGCTTTAGGGGGCCTGGAAACACCATATATTTT
TRBJ2-1,TRBV9,.,.,CASSVEPDNEQFF,TGTGCCAGCAGCGTAGAGCCTGATAATGAGCAGTTCTTC
TRBJ2-3,TRBV11-3,.,.,CASSQTRTATDTQYF,TGTGCCAGCAGCCAAACTCGGACAGCCACAGATACGCAGTATTTT
TRBJ1-1,TRBV10-3,.,TRBD1,CAIRQGATNTEAFF,TGTGCCATACGACAGGGGGCTACGAACACTGAAGCTTTCTTT
TRBJ1-3,TRBV25-1,.,.,CASRRDSGNTIYF,TGTGCCAGCAGACGAGACTCTGGAAACACCATATATTTT
TRBJ1-4,TRBV27,.,.,CASRYRDNEKLFF,TGTGCCAGCAGATACAGGGATAATGAAAAACTGTTTTTT
TRBJ2-1,TRBV9,few,.,CASSTLISGSSYNEQFF,TGTGCCAGCAGCACACTTATTAGCGGTTCGTCCTACAATGAGCAGTTCTTC
TRBJ1-2,TRBV7-9,.,TRBD1,CASSQGQGAYYGYTF,TGTGCCAGCAGCCAGGGACAGGGGGCCTACTATGGCTACACCTTC
TRBJ1-2,TRBV4-2,.,TRBD1,CASSQDRGRTGGLGYTF,TGTGCCAGCAGCCAAGACCGGGGGAGGACAGGGGGCTTGGGCTACACCTTC
TRBJ2-7,TRBV4-2,.,TRBD2,CASSQDGLAGPYEQYF,TGTGCCAGCAGCCAAGATGGGCTAGCGGGCCCCTACGAGCAGTACTTC
TRBJ2-5,TRBV9,.,TRBD2,CASSLGLAGATQETQYF,TGTGCCAGCAGCCTGGGACTAGCGGGGGCCACACAAGAGACCCAGTACTTC
TRBJ2-3,TRBV4-1,few,.,CASSQERDRGDTQYF,TGCGCCAGCAGCCAAGAGCGGGATCGGGGGGATACGCAGTATTTT
TRBJ2-7,TRBV5-4,few,TRBD1,CASSYLGQGGHEQYF,TGTGCCAGCAGTTACTTGGGACAGGGGGGACACGAGCAGTACTTC
TRBJ2-5,TRBV7-8,.,.,CASSPRAGTRQETQYF,TGTGCCAGCAGCCCCCGAGCGGGGACACGCCAAGAGACCCAGTACTTC
TRBJ1-3,TRBV6-5,few,.,CASSYRGSGNTIYF,TGTGCCAGCAGTTACAGGGGCTCTGGAAACACCATATATTTT
TRBJ1-1,TRBV15,.,.,CATSRDRGTTEAFF,TGTGCCACCAGCAGAGATCGGGGGACCACTGAAGCTTTCTTT
TRBJ2-3,TRBV6-5,.,.,CASSYSSEESDTQYF,TGTGCCAGCAGTTACTCGTCGGAGGAGTCAGATACGCAGTATTTT
TRBJ2-7,TRBV5-1,.,TRBD1,CASSRGQGIYEQYF,TGCGCCAGCAGCAGGGGACAGGGGATCTACGAGCAGTACTTC
TRBJ1-2,TRBV11-2,.,.,CASSLATAANYGYTF,TGTGCCAGCAGCTTAGCGACAGCTGCTAACTATGGCTACACCTTC
TRBJ2-7,TRBV7-2,.,.,CASSLAHGSYEQYF,TGTGCCAGCAGCTTAGCTCACGGTTCCTACGAGCAGTACTTC
TRBJ1-4,TRBV27,.,TRBD1,CASSPGTGEKLFF,TGTGCCAGCAGTCCCGGGACAGGAGAAAAACTGTTTTTT
TRBJ2-2,TRBV4-2,.,TRBD1,CASTASFSGQVLNTGELFF,TGTGCCAGCACCGCCTCATTTTCGGGACAGGTCCTGAACACCGGGGAGCTGTTTTTT
TRBJ2-7,TRBV25-1,.,TRBD2,CASSGTRGDLYEQYF,TGTGCCAGCAGTGGTACGCGGGGGGACCTCTACGAGCAGTACTTC
TRBJ1-6,TRBV23-1,.,TRBD1,CASSQVADRGSSPLHF,TGCGCCAGCAGTCAAGTCGCGGACAGGGGGAGTTCACCCCTCCACTTT
TRBJ2-1,TRBV18,.,.,CASSPGRGSYNEQFF,TGTGCCAGCTCACCAGGCAGGGGCTCCTACAATGAGCAGTTCTTC
TRBJ1-3,TRBV5-1,.,.,CASSSDRTGNTIYF,TGCGCCAGCAGCTCCGACAGAACTGGAAACACCATATATTTT
TRBJ1-4,TRBV7-9,.,TRBD1,CASSLKGALTNEKLFF,TGTGCCAGCAGCTTAAAGGGGGCCCTAACTAATGAAAAACTGTTTTTT